A selection of T cell receptor beta chains follows, all from one sample in a study of blood T cell repertoires in COVID-19. TCRdb's table, derived via immunoSEQ multiplex PCR, lists solely in-frame clones and lacks some. Of hundreds of thousands of clones listed, less than 90% were seen once; the top ten hold approximately 3%. The specimen was PBMCs or T cells enriched from blood (not recorded which). The receptors stem from a woman aged 45-59 years who had recovered from COVID-19. Each CDR3 is given with its conserved first and last residue. The D gene is left open where the match is weak. Clone size is not always given. Where it is, it says once, few, many or a class for expanded clones.

V: TRBV27; size: -; J: TRBJ2-3; D: TRBD2; DNA: TGTGCCAGCGCTCTGAGCGGGAGCTCAGATACGCAGTATTTT; CDR3: CASALSGSSDTQYF
V: TRBV4-3; size: once; J: TRBJ2-4; D: TRBD2; DNA: TGCGCCAGCAGCCAAGAAGCACTTAGCGGGGCTCCCAAAAACATTCAGTACTTC; CDR3: CASSQEALSGAPKNIQYF
V: TRBV30; size: -; J: TRBJ1-4; D: -; DNA: TGTGCCTGGAGCCAGCGGAGGGAACGGGAAAAACTGTTTTTT; CDR3: CAWSQRREREKLFF
V: TRBV27; size: -; J: TRBJ1-6; D: TRBD1; DNA: TGTGCCAGCAGTTTAGGACAGGGTAATAATTCACCCCTCCACTTT; CDR3: CASSLGQGNNSPLHF
V: TRBV10-3; size: -; J: TRBJ2-3; D: TRBD2; DNA: TGTGCCATCAGTGAGTCGGCTAGCGGTTACACAGATACGCAGTATTTT; CDR3: CAISESASGYTDTQYF
V: TRBV30; size: -; J: TRBJ2-3; D: -; DNA: TGTGCCTGGAGTCGGGTGGGCACAGATACGCAGTATTTT; CDR3: CAWSRVGTDTQYF
V: TRBV29-1; size: few; J: TRBJ2-2; D: -; DNA: TGCAGCGTTGAGCTGGCTAACACCGGGGAGCTGTTTTTT; CDR3: CSVELANTGELFF
V: TRBV5-6; size: -; J: TRBJ1-6; D: TRBD1; DNA: TGTGCCAGCAGTTTAGGGGGCTTGAGCTCCTATAATTCACCCCTCCACTTT; CDR3: CASSLGGLSSYNSPLHF
V: TRBV7-3; size: -; J: TRBJ1-3; D: -; DNA: TGTGCCAGCAGCCTCACAGACTCTGGAAACACCATATATTTT; CDR3: CASSLTDSGNTIYF
V: TRBV5-4; size: -; J: TRBJ2-7; D: TRBD1; DNA: TGTGCCAGCAGCTTGGGACAGGGAGTCCCTTTCGAGCAGTACTTC; CDR3: CASSLGQGVPFEQYF
V: TRBV10-1; size: -; J: TRBJ2-7; D: -; DNA: TGCGCCAGCAGTGAGAGATTCGGGGAGCAGTACTTC; CDR3: CASSERFGEQYF
V: TRBV6-4; size: -; J: TRBJ2-3; D: TRBD2; DNA: TGTGCCAGCAGTGACGGTGGACTAGCGGGGGGTAGCACAGATACGCAGTATTTT; CDR3: CASSDGGLAGGSTDTQYF
V: TRBV18; size: -; J: TRBJ2-1; D: -; DNA: TGTGCCAGCTCACCAGGCCAGTCCTACAATGAGCAGTTCTTC; CDR3: CASSPGQSYNEQFF
V: TRBV7-2; size: -; J: TRBJ1-6; D: TRBD1; DNA: TGTGCCAGCAGCCTTCCTCCGGGACAGGAGTATAATTCACCCCTCCACTTT; CDR3: CASSLPPGQEYNSPLHF
V: TRBV21-1; size: -; J: TRBJ2-7; D: -; DNA: TGTGCCAGCAGCAAAAATCCCGACAGGGAAGACGAGCAGTACTTC; CDR3: CASSKNPDREDEQYF
V: TRBV25-1; size: -; J: TRBJ2-2; D: TRBD2; DNA: TGTGCCAGCAGTGATGCGGGAGGTCCCACTGACACCGGGGAGCTGTTTTTT; CDR3: CASSDAGGPTDTGELFF
V: TRBV5-4; size: once; J: TRBJ1-4; D: TRBD1; DNA: TGTGCCAGCAGCGTGCGACAGGGAATTAATGAAAAACTGTTTTTT; CDR3: CASSVRQGINEKLFF
V: TRBV4-3; size: -; J: TRBJ1-4; D: -; DNA: TGCGCCAGCAGCAAACGACAGGCTCTTACATCGGGTGAAAAACTGTTTTTT; CDR3: CASSKRQALTSGEKLFF
V: TRBV3-1/TRBV3-2; size: once; J: TRBJ2-5; D: TRBD2; DNA: TGTGCCAGCAGCCAAGATAGCGGGAGAGGTGAGACCCAGTACTTC; CDR3: CASSQDSGRGETQYF
V: TRBV2; size: -; J: TRBJ2-7; D: TRBD2; DNA: TGTGCCAGCAGTGAGCGACTAGCGAGAAGTCAGCTTTACGAGCAGTACTTC; CDR3: CASSERLARSQLYEQYF
V: TRBV30; size: -; J: TRBJ2-7; D: -; DNA: TGTGCCTGGAGCTACGGACAGAACATACGATTCAAGCAGTACTTC; CDR3: CAWSYGQNIRFKQYF
V: TRBV27; size: -; J: TRBJ2-5; D: TRBD2; DNA: TGTGCCAGCAGTTTACTAGCGGGAGGGGAGACCCAGTACTTC; CDR3: CASSLLAGGETQYF
V: TRBV18; size: -; J: TRBJ1-1; D: TRBD1; DNA: TGTGCCAGCTCATCAGGGACAGCCCTGAACACTGAAGCTTTCTTT; CDR3: CASSSGTALNTEAFF
V: TRBV24-1; size: -; J: TRBJ1-4; D: -; DNA: TGTGCCACCAGTGATCCGGGACTTGGGACTAATGAAAAACTGTTTTTT; CDR3: CATSDPGLGTNEKLFF
V: TRBV6-2/TRBV6-3; size: once; J: TRBJ2-5; D: -; DNA: TGTGCCAGCAGTTACTCGAGCCGCGGGTTCCTGGCGGGACCAGAGACCCAGTACTTC; CDR3: CASSYSSRGFLAGPETQYF
V: TRBV6-2/TRBV6-3; size: -; J: TRBJ2-3; D: TRBD2; DNA: TGTGCCAGCAGTTCCACCCAGTTAAGTCTAGCGGGAGAGGATACGCAGTATTTT; CDR3: CASSSTQLSLAGEDTQYF
V: TRBV24-1; size: -; J: TRBJ1-2; D: TRBD1; DNA: TGTGCCACCAGGGGGACAGAGAACTATGGCTACACCTTC; CDR3: CATRGTENYGYTF
V: TRBV18; size: -; J: TRBJ2-7; D: -; DNA: TGTGCCAGCTCACCACCGTCGGTATCCTACGAGCAGTACTTC; CDR3: CASSPPSVSYEQYF
V: TRBV5-5; size: once; J: TRBJ1-5; D: -; DNA: TGTGCCAGCAGCTTGGACAGTCCAAATCAGCCCCAGCATTTT; CDR3: CASSLDSPNQPQHF
V: TRBV7-3; size: -; J: TRBJ2-1; D: TRBD2; DNA: TGTGCCAGCAGCTCCCGACTAGCGGGAGGCTACAATGAGCAGTTCTTC; CDR3: CASSSRLAGGYNEQFF
V: TRBV6-1; size: -; J: TRBJ2-7; D: -; DNA: TGTGCCAGCAGTGAAAACGTATTAGCGATCTCCTACGAGCAGTACTTC; CDR3: CASSENVLAISYEQYF
V: TRBV7-6; size: -; J: TRBJ2-1; D: -; DNA: TGTGCCAGCAGCTTAAACAGCAATGAGCAGTTCTTC; CDR3: CASSLNSNEQFF
V: TRBV11-1; size: -; J: TRBJ1-5; D: -; DNA: TGTGCCAGCAGCTTATTCGGTAATCAGCCCCAGCATTTT; CDR3: CASSLFGNQPQHF
V: TRBV7-2; size: -; J: TRBJ2-5; D: TRBD2; DNA: TGTGCCAGCAGCCTCCGGACTAGCGGTGGGGAGACCCAGTACTTC; CDR3: CASSLRTSGGETQYF
V: TRBV9; size: -; J: TRBJ2-1; D: TRBD2; DNA: TGTGCCAGCGCCACTAGCGGGAGAGGCCATGAGCAGTTCTTC; CDR3: CASATSGRGHEQFF
V: TRBV18; size: -; J: TRBJ1-1; D: -; DNA: TGTGCCAGCTCACCACCGGGGGCATATACTGAAGCTTTCTTT; CDR3: CASSPPGAYTEAFF
V: TRBV28; size: -; J: TRBJ1-1; D: -; DNA: TGTGCCAGCAGTTTTTATAACGGAGGAAACACTGAAGCTTTCTTT; CDR3: CASSFYNGGNTEAFF
V: TRBV27; size: -; J: TRBJ1-5; D: -; DNA: TGTGCCAGCAGTTTAGGGCGGGTCGATCAGCCCCAGCATTTT; CDR3: CASSLGRVDQPQHF
V: TRBV7-2; size: -; J: TRBJ2-1; D: TRBD2; DNA: TGTGCCAGCAGCTCCGGACTAGCGGGAACTGAGCAGTTCTTC; CDR3: CASSSGLAGTEQFF
V: TRBV6-4; size: -; J: TRBJ1-5; D: -; DNA: TGTGCCAGCAGCCTGACAGACAATCAGCCCCAGCATTTT; CDR3: CASSLTDNQPQHF